Listed below are T cell receptor beta chains from one sample, sequenced in a study of T cell repertoires in cytomegalovirus infection. TCRdb fed the reads into MiXCR, producing one record per CDR3 protein. Here the sample spans roughly 250,000 distinct CDR3 sequences, 9% to 15% being singletons. The sample was PBMCs. These receptors were collected from a human donor in good health (CMV status not recorded). Some clones in this sample may be carry-over from other donors' samples. The CDR3 runs from the conserved cysteine through the conserved F or W. Fields, in order: CDR3 DNA, CDR3 protein, V gene, D gene, J gene, clone size. A D gene is named only where the DNA matches it firmly. A clone size is listed for some rows: how often the clone was seen (once, few, many), or a class if it is expanded.

TGTGCTAGTGGTTTGTCCCTCGACAGGGCTCTCCTATCGAACACTGAAGCTTTCTTT,CASGLSLDRALLSNTEAFF,TRBV12-5,TRBD1,TRBJ1-1,many
TGTGCCAGCAGCTCCGGACCGGCAACTAATGAAAAACTGTTTTTT,CASSSGPATNEKLFF,TRBV7-2,-,TRBJ1-4,many
TGTGCCAGCACACTAGCGAAAAACACCGGGGAGCTGTTTTTT,CASTLAKNTGELFF,TRBV7-2,TRBD2,TRBJ2-2,many
TGTGCCAGCAGCACCGGACTAGCGGGAGGAAGGGCATCGGGGGAGACCCAGTACTTC,CASSTGLAGGRASGETQYF,TRBV5-5,TRBD2,TRBJ2-5,-
TGTGCCAGCAGCTCCATCCGGGACACAAACACCTACGAGCAGTACTTC,CASSSIRDTNTYEQYF,TRBV7-2,-,TRBJ2-7,many
TGTGCCAGCAGCTTACCCCCCTGGGGTGAGCAGTTCTTC,CASSLPPWGEQFF,TRBV7-3,-,TRBJ2-1,-
TGTGCCAGCTCACCCTCACGACAGGACACAGATACGCAGTATTTT,CASSPSRQDTDTQYF,TRBV18,-,TRBJ2-3,-
TGTGCCAGCTCAGACCCGGCGGAGACCCAGTACTTC,CASSDPAETQYF,TRBV12-3/TRBV12-4,-,TRBJ2-5,many
TGCAGCGTTCCATTACGTCTAGCGCATAGCTCCTACAATGAGCAGTTCTTC,CSVPLRLAHSSYNEQFF,TRBV29-1,-,TRBJ2-1,-
TGTGCCAGCAGCTTAGGAGGGGGCCAGACTAACTATGGCTACACCTTC,CASSLGGGQTNYGYTF,TRBV11-3,TRBD1,TRBJ1-2,many
TGTGCCAGCGGGGACAGCCTATACAATGAGCAGTTCTTC,CASGDSLYNEQFF,TRBV7-9,TRBD1,TRBJ2-1,many
TGTGCCAGCAAGAGGGGAGGGGGCGCCGAAAATCAGCCCCAGCATTTT,CASKRGGGAENQPQHF,TRBV2,TRBD1,TRBJ1-5,few
TGCAGCGTTGAAGAAGGAGCGAGCTATGGCTACACCTTC,CSVEEGASYGYTF,TRBV29-1,-,TRBJ1-2,few
TGTGCCAGCAGTTCGACGGGGCTCTATGGCTACACCTTC,CASSSTGLYGYTF,TRBV12-3/TRBV12-4,-,TRBJ1-2,many
TGCAGCGTTGAAGGAACAGGGGGCGGAGGAGATACGCAGTATTTT,CSVEGTGGGGDTQYF,TRBV29-1,TRBD1,TRBJ2-3,-
TGTGCCAGCAGCCCGCCGGGCGGGGAGCTGTTTTTT,CASSPPGGELFF,TRBV5-4,-,TRBJ2-2,-
TGTGCCAGCAGCTTAGGCCACGGTGATAACTATGGCTACACCTTC,CASSLGHGDNYGYTF,TRBV7-2,-,TRBJ1-2,many
TGCAGTGCGCAACAGGTCAATAACTATGGCTACACCTTC,CSAQQVNNYGYTF,TRBV20-1,-,TRBJ1-2,few
TGTGCCAGTTACGGGACAGGGCCTATCTACGAGCAGTACTTC,CASYGTGPIYEQYF,TRBV28,TRBD1,TRBJ2-7,many
TGTGCCAGCAGTTACGAGGGTTGGGATCAGCCCCAGCATTTT,CASSYEGWDQPQHF,TRBV6-6,-,TRBJ1-5,many
TGTGCCAGTAGTACCCGCCCCCAGACAGGACTGAAAGCTTTCTTT,CASSTRPQTGLKAFF,TRBV19,-,TRBJ1-1,-
TGTGCCTGGAGTGTAAGTGGATTCAATGAGCAGTTCTTC,CAWSVSGFNEQFF,TRBV30,-,TRBJ2-1,-
TGTGCCAGCAGCCCGGGGACTAGCGGGAGGGTCACCGGCAATGAGCAGTTCTTC,CASSPGTSGRVTGNEQFF,TRBV11-2,TRBD2,TRBJ2-1,medium-sized
TGTGCCAGCAGCCGGGACACGAACACCGGGGAGCTGTTTTTT,CASSRDTNTGELFF,TRBV14,-,TRBJ2-2,-